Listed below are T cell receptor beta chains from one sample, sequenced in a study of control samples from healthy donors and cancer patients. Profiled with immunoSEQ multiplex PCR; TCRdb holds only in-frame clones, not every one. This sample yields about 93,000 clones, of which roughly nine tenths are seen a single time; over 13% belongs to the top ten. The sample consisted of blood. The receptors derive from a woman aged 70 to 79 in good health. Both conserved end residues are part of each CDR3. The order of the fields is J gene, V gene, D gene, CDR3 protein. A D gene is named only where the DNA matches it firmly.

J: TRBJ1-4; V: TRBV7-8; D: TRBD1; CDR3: CASSPDRQGGDEKLFF
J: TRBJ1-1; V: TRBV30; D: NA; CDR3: CAWRYDGNTEAFF
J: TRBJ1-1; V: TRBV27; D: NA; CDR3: CASSFRVGGTEAFF
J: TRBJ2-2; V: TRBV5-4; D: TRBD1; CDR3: CASSGQDRPNTGELFF
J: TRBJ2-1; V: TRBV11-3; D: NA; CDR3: CASSLGARNEQFF
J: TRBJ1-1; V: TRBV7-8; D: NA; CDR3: CASTLGANTEAFF
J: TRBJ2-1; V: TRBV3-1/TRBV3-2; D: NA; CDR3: CASRPSRGGLYNEQFF
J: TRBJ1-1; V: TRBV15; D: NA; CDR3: CATSRDTEGLEAFF
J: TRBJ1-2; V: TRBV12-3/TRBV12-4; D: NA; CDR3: CAIYQGTLYGYTF
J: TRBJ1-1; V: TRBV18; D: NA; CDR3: CASSRQGNTEAFF
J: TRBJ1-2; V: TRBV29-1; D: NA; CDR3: CSVEILGYGYTF
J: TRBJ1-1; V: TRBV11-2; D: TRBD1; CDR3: CASSLAEGQGAPMGFF
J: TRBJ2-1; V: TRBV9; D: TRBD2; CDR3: CASSPRLAGGRKQFF
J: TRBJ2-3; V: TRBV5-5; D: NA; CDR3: CASSFVASSLPRDTQYF
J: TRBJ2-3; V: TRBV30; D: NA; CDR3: CAWRGAGDTQYF
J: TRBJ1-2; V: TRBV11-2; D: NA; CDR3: CASSPLRGGVGHGYTF
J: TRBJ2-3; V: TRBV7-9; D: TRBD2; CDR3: CASSLEGRDTDTQYF
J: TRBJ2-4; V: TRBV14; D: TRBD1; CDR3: CASSLESGTDLAKNIQYF
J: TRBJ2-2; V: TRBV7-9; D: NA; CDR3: CASSLGGANTGELFF
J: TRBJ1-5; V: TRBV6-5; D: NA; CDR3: CASSKAGPNQPQHF
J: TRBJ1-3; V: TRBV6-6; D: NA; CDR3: CASSDLQGRGNTIYF
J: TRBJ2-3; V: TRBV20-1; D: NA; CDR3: CSASTQTSTDTQYF
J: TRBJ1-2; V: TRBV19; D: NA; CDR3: CASSIVVAGWLTAETVNYGYTF
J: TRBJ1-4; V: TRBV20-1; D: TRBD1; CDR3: CSASPGQGTEKLFF
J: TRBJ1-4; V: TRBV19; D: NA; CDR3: CASGQGNEKLFF
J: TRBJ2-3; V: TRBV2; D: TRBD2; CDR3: CASSDGTSGYGTDTQYF
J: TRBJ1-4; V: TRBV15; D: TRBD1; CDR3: CATSPRQGSTNEKLFF
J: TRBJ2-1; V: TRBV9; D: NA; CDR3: CASSPFERGNEQFF
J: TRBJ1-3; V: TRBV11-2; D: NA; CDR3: CASSLGGGLPTIYF
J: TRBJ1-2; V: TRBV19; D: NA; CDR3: CASSIDGQGTTNYGYTF
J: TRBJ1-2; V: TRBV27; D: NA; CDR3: CASSFNEGIYGYTF
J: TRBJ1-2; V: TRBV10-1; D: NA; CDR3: CASSKDTNYGYTF
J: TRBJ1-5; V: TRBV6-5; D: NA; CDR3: CATGGSNQPQHF
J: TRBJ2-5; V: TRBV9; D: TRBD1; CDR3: CASSVGTGGQETQYF
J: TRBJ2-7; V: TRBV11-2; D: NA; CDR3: CASSFGQGVFYEQYF
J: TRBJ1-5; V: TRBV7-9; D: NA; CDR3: CASSSGRAPNQPQHF
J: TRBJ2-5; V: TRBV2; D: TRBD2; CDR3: CASSSGGIARETQYF
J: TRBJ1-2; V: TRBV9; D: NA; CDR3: CASSETPNYGYTF
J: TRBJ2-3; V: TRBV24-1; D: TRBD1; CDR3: CATSVEGQGVSDTQYF
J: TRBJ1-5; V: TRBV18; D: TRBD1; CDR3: CASSPRQGGDQPQHF
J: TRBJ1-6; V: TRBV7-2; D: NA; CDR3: CASSLKRNSPLHF
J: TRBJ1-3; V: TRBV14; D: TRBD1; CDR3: CASSSPGTAGNTIYF
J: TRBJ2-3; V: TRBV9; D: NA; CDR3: CASSVGRISTDTQYF
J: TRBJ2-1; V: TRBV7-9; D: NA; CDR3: CASSPKQADNEQFF
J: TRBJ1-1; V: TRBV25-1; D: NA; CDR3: CASSVKGVTEAFF
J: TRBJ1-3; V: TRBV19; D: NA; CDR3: CASSATSGTFPGNTIYF
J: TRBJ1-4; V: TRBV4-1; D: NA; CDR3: CASSQVQVRTGKLFF
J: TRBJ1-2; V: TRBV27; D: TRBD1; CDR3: CASSITGDGYGYTF
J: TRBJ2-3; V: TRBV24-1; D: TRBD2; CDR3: CATSDQLAGGLDTQYF
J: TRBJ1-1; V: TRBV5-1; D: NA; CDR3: CASSPGYGGLTEAFF
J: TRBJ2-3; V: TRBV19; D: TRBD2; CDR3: CASIDGAGGTDTQYF
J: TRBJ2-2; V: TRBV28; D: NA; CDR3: CASSTIGANTGELFF
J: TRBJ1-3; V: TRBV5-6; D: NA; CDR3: CASSLAPGVVTGNTIYF
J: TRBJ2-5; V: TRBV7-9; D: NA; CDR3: CASSPRGPETQYF
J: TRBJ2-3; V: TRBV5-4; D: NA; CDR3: CASSSPTPGDTQYF
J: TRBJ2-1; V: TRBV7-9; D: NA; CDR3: CASETPPYNEQFF
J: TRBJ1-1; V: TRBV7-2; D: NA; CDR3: CASSPGAGGASGGTEAFF
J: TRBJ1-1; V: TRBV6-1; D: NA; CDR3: CASSGFQGNGDTEAFF